This record covers a single TCR beta chain. The data were taken from a study of blood T cell repertoires in COVID-19. Study details: The study drew acute and convalescent COVID-19 samples from the United States, Italy and Spain. Sources were T cells, B-cell-depleted T cells, or PBMCs; the material itself was cDNA or gDNA.

TCRdb's copy holds only in-frame clones and misses some; the assay was immunoSEQ multiplex PCR. The sample has 88,000 or so clones; roughly nine tenths are singletons. CDR1 is SGHTA and CDR2 is FQGNSA in the germline V gene. V lost 5 bases, J lost 3 bases, and 13 bases lay in between. The CDR3 consists of 14 residues. This sequence joins TRBV7-2 and TRBJ1-1, with D possibly being TRBD1 (6 bases). The clonotype originates from a man aged 45-65 years with acute or convalescent COVID-19. The sequenced sample consisted of peripheral blood. DNA of the CDR3: TGTGCCAGCAGCGAACCCGGACAGTACACTGAAGCTTTCTTT. Encoded protein: CASSEPGQYTEAFF. Combining the CDR3 with reference TRBV7-2 and TRBJ1-1 gives the whole variable domain GAGVSQSPSNKVTEKGKDVELRCDPISGHTALYWYRQSLGQGLEFLIYFQGNSAPDKSGLPSDRFSAERTGGSVSTLTIQRTQQEDSAVYLCASSEPGQYTEAFFGQGTRLTVV.